This is a list of T cell receptor beta chains from one sample in a study of blood T cell repertoires in COVID-19. The protocol was immunoSEQ multiplex PCR, while the TCRdb copy is restricted to in-frame clones and leaves out a portion. The sample carries about 400,000 clones, about 89% recorded once. Material: peripheral blood. The source is a woman in her thirties with acute or convalescent COVID-19. Both conserved end residues are part of each CDR3. Fields, in order: V gene, J gene, CDR3 length, CDR3 protein.

>TRBV24-1|TRBJ1-2|16
CATSDGAERLNYGYTF
>TRBV28|TRBJ1-2|11
CASSVVYGYTF
>TRBV30|TRBJ2-3|14
CAWGRQAEGDTQYF
>TRBV11-2|TRBJ1-2|15
CASSLVDGGGDGYTF
>TRBV27|TRBJ2-5|15
CASSLSLGGGETQYF
>TRBV6-5|TRBJ2-5|16
CASSFSGGASQETQYF
>TRBV5-6|TRBJ2-5|16
CASSSPPGAGQETQYF
>TRBV28|TRBJ1-2|16
CASGSGIQGVVGGYTF
>TRBV23-1|TRBJ1-2|12
CASSQTVDRVSF
>TRBV6-1|TRBJ2-7|18
CASSGGNFRGQKVYEQYF
>TRBV6-5|TRBJ2-6|15
CASTAGPSGANVLTF
>TRBV5-1|TRBJ2-3|16
CASSWGLATFTDTQYF
>TRBV5-1|TRBJ2-5|14
CASSFLGGRETQYF
>TRBV7-8|TRBJ1-1|15
CASSFKSTGRTEAFF
>TRBV20-1|TRBJ2-7|11
CSYTSGDEQYF
>TRBV18|TRBJ1-5|13
CASSWQGNQPQHF
>TRBV5-8|TRBJ2-2|15
CASSLVLAGAGELFF
>TRBV27|TRBJ2-7|13
CASSNLLRDEQYF
>TRBV6-2/TRBV6-3|TRBJ2-7|16
CASSLFAAEGYYEQYF
>TRBV5-1|TRBJ2-5|18
CASRGVAGVLTLQETQYF
>TRBV5-1|TRBJ2-1|17
CASSPTGAGGLYNEQFF
>TRBV5-5|TRBJ2-7|14
CASSLGTGPVEQYF
>TRBV20-1|TRBJ2-7|11
CSASPGTEQYF
>TRBV15|TRBJ2-3|16
CATSDSYSGGTDTQYF
>TRBV9|TRBJ1-1|13
CASSSWRDSEAFF
>TRBV9|TRBJ1-2|14
CASSDSGQSYGYTF
>TRBV12-3/TRBV12-4|TRBJ1-4|12
CASSINNEKLFF